The present entry profiles one T cell receptor (beta chain) with its context. Using immunoSEQ multiplex PCR, the repertoire was profiled, and TCRdb retains in-frame clones only, with some absent. The sample shows 100,000 or so clones, more than 70% of them seen only once. This specimen belongs to a study of blood T cell repertoires in COVID-19. V was trimmed by 8 bases and J by 10 bases, leaving 12 bases between them. Germline CDR1 and CDR2: MNHEY and SVGAGI. The CDR3 is 12 residues long. Material: peripheral blood. This receptor was identified in a man aged 60 to 75 with acute or convalescent COVID-19. The rearrangement links TRBV6-5 to TRBJ1-6; D is undetermined. CDR3 in amino acids: CASRAGGSPLHF. In DNA, the CDR3 is TGTGCCAGCCGCGCCGGCGGGTCACCCCTCCACTTT.